The 14 T cell receptor beta chains below come from one sample, sequenced in a study of blood T cell repertoires in COVID-19. Here immunoSEQ multiplex PCR was the method, and the copy in TCRdb shows in-frame clones only, minus some. This sample has about 140,000 clones; about 81% occur once, and the top ten carry less than 4.5%. The sequenced sample was peripheral blood. The receptor set was obtained from an elderly woman with acute or convalescent COVID-19.

The V and J genes are TRBV7-9 and TRBJ2-7; maybe TRBD1 (6 bases). V was pared by 5 bases and J by 0 bases, with 14 bases between. CDR3 length: 15 amino acids. CDR1 and CDR2 from the germline V gene are SEHNR and FQNEAQ (reference sequence). CDR3 in amino acids: CASSHREGGSYEQYF. In nucleotides, the CDR3 is TGTGCCAGCAGCCACAGGGAAGGGGGCTCCTACGAGCAGTACTTC. The variable domain in full, completed from reference TRBV7-9 and TRBJ2-7, reads DTGVSQNPRHKITKRGQNVTFRCDPISEHNRLYWYRQTLGQGPEFLTYFQNEAQLEKSRLLSDRFSAERPKGSFSTLEIQRTEQGDSAMYLCASSHREGGSYEQYFGPGTRLTVT.

The chain couples TRBV11-2 to TRBJ2-2, with a weak D call TRBD2 (5 bases). Germline-derived CDR1 and CDR2 are SGHAT and FQNNGV. The CDR3 runs 11 residues. Trimming took 10 bases from V and 8 from J, leaving 11 bases between them. Here the CDR3 reads CATRTGGELFF. The CDR3 DNA reads TGTGCCACCCGGACGGGGGGGGAGCTGTTTTTT. The full variable domain, rest sourced from reference TRBV11-2 and TRBJ2-2, is EAGVAQSPRYKIIEKRQSVAFWCNPISGHATLYWYQQILGQGPKLLIQFQNNGVVDDSQLPKDRFSAERLKGVDSTLKIQPAKLEDSAVYLCATRTGGELFFGEGSRLTVL.

The rearrangement uses TRBV10-3 and TRBJ1-1; D may be TRBD1 (6 bases). The CDR3 is 14 amino acids. V dropped 2 bases and J dropped 1 base, with 8 bases sitting between them. Germline V gene lookup returns CDR1 ENHRY and CDR2 SYGVKD. CDR3 loop: CAISEQGQNTEAFF. The CDR3 DNA sequence: TGTGCCATCAGTGAGCAGGGGCAGAACACTGAAGCTTTCTTT.

J is TRBJ2-1 and V is TRBV7-8; D is unclear. Deletions cut 1 base from V and 3 bases from J, with 10 bases between. The CDR3 loop spans 15 amino acids. Germline lookup yields CDR1 SGHVS and CDR2 FQNEAQ. In nucleotides, the CDR3 is TGTGCCAGCAGCTTAGTCTTCGGTGTCTACAATGAGCAGTTCTTC. Its protein is CASSLVFGVYNEQFF.

V usage is TRBV3-1 (or the pseudogene TRBV3-2) and J usage is TRBJ1-1; the D is unclear. The length of the CDR3 is 15 residues. Per germline, CDR1 LGHDT and CDR2 YNNKEL (reference sequence). Trimming shortened V by 4 bases and J by 1 base, and 13 bases separated the two germline ends. The CDR3 reads CASSLPRRRNTEAFF. The CDR3 DNA reads as TGTGCCAGCAGCCTACCTAGGAGGAGGAACACTGAAGCTTTCTTT.

This chain connects TRBV2 to TRBJ2-2; possible D gene TRBD2, 5 bases. Germline V lookup: CDR1 SNHLY, CDR2 FYNNEI. The CDR3 is made up of 18 amino acids. Trimming took 3 bases from V and 1 from J, leaving 18 bases between them. The CDR3 nucleotides read TGTGCCAGCAGTGACGACCGCCACTGGGGAGAGAACACCGGGGAGCTGTTTTTT. Translating gives CASSDDRHWGENTGELFF.

The chain is built from TRBV5-6 and TRBJ2-5; D uncertain. Trimming took 0 bases from V and 0 from J, leaving 6 bases between them. Germline lookup yields CDR1 SGHDT and CDR2 YYEEEE. The CDR3 extends over 14 amino acids. The CDR3 DNA follows: TGTGCCAGCAGCTTGGGCGTTTACCAAGAGACCCAGTACTTC. It codes for CASSLGVYQETQYF.

The chain recombines TRBV9 with TRBJ2-3, with TRBD2 identical over 8 bases. V lost 4 bases to trimming and J lost 2 bases; unmatched junction nucleotides: 6. This CDR3 has 15 amino acids. Germline lookup yields CDR1 SGDLS and CDR2 YYNGEE. The CDR3 region is CASSPRGGLTDTQYF. The CDR3 DNA follows: TGTGCCAGCAGCCCTCGGGGGGGGCTCACAGATACGCAGTATTTT.

The chain has TRBV28 and TRBJ2-5; D possibly corresponds to TRBD2 (7 bases). Germline-derived CDR1 and CDR2 are MDHEN and SYDVKM. V was pared by 3 bases and J by 4 bases, with 9 bases between. The CDR3 consists of 13 residues. CDR3 in amino acids: CASSLGGRETQYF. CDR3 coding DNA: TGTGCCAGCAGTTTGGGGGGGCGAGAGACCCAGTACTTC.

The J gene is TRBJ2-7, the V gene TRBV15; the D is unclear. Germline-derived CDR1 and CDR2 are LNHNV and YYDKDF (reference sequence). This CDR3 has 15 amino acids. Trimming took off 1 base at V and 5 bases at J, with 15 bases between the two ends. The CDR3 sequence: CATSRVGNGVDEQYF. As DNA, the CDR3 is TGTGCCACCAGCAGAGTTGGTAATGGAGTGGACGAGCAGTACTTC.

The rearrangement joins TRBV18 to TRBJ1-1; D uncertain. Trimming removed 1 base from V and 6 bases from J, with 15 bases in between. CDR3 size: 15 residues. CDR1 is KGHSH and CDR2 is LQKENI in the germline V gene. The CDR3 nucleotides are TGTGCCAGCTCACCACGACGGTCGGGGATGCCTGAAGCTTTCTTT. It codes for CASSPRRSGMPEAFF.

Here the CDR3 DNA reads TGTGCCAGCAGCCAGAACAGGGCTAACTATGGCTACACCTTC. It translates to CASSQNRANYGYTF. The chain is built from TRBV3-1 (or the pseudogene TRBV3-2) and TRBJ1-2; D may be TRBD1 (6 bases). The CDR3 runs 14 residues. Trimming pared 3 bases from V and 0 bases from J, leaving 8 bases between. Germline CDR1 is LGHDT and CDR2 is YNNKEL (reference sequence).

This sequence joins TRBV3-1 (or the pseudogene TRBV3-2) and TRBJ1-4; D uncertain. This CDR3 comprises 13 residues. Trimming removed 5 bases from V and 8 bases from J, with 12 bases in between. CDR1 and CDR2 (germline): LGHDT, YNNKEL (reference sequence). The CDR3 coding sequence is TGTGCCAGCAGCTTTAATCGGGGAGAAAAACTGTTTTTT. Its protein is CASSFNRGEKLFF.

The J gene is TRBJ1-1, the V gene TRBV12-3 or TRBV12-4, with a weak D call TRBD1 (5 bases). V was cut by 4 bases and J by 3 bases, with 9 bases left in between. This CDR3 region has 13 residues. CDR3 nucleotides: TGTGCCAGCAGTTCACACAGGTACACTGAAGCTTTCTTT. Translated: CASSSHRYTEAFF.